One and the same sample provided the 16 T cell receptor beta chains below, sequenced in a study of blood T cell repertoires in COVID-19. Clones were read by immunoSEQ multiplex PCR, and TCRdb kept only the in-frame ones, dropping some. This table has some 220,000 clones, about 85% appearing once. The sequenced material came from peripheral blood. All receptors derive from a woman aged 60-75 years with active or convalescent COVID-19.

The CDR3 region is CASNALAAGNTIYF. In DNA, the CDR3 is TGTGCCAGTAACGCCTTAGCGGCTGGAAACACCATATATTTT. This rearrangement joins TRBV19 to TRBJ1-3; D is unresolved. The CDR3 contains 14 residues. Germline V gene data show CDR1 as LNHDA and CDR2 as SQIVND (reference sequence). V shed 7 bases and J shed 2 bases, with 12 bases lying between them.

This chain uses TRBV6-5 with TRBJ1-2; D call uncertain. The ends were cut back, 3 bases at V and 6 bases at J, with 14 bases in the middle. The CDR3 has 14 amino acids. Germline CDR1 MNHEY, CDR2 SVGAGI. The CDR3 DNA sequence: TGTGCCAGCAGTTATCGGATGGGTGCGGATGGCTACACCTTC. It translates to CASSYRMGADGYTF.

This clone was found a few times. The chain employs TRBV11-2 and TRBJ1-2; perhaps TRBD1 as D (5 bases). The CDR3 consists of 13 residues. Per the germline V gene, CDR1 is SGHAT and CDR2 is FQNNGV. Trimming removed 1 base at V and 2 bases at J, with 5 bases between. The CDR3 region has the DNA TGTGCCAGCAGCTTAGCAGGGAACTATGGCTACACCTTC. This codes for CASSLAGNYGYTF.

J is TRBJ1-4 and V is TRBV5-6; TRBD1 matches at 7 bases. Germline V gene sequence: CDR1 SGHDT, CDR2 YYEEEE. Trimming removed 0 bases from V and 15 bases from J; junction bases left unmatched: 17. The CDR3 sequence is 16 residues long. The CDR3 DNA reads as TGTGCCAGCAGCTTGGTTGGACAGGACGTAACCACGGGCGTGTTTTTT. Amino acid sequence: CASSLVGQDVTTGVFF.

This chain uses TRBV6-4 with TRBJ1-2; perhaps TRBD1 as D (6 bases). The germline gives CDR1 MRHNA, CDR2 SNTAGT. V was clipped by 2 bases and J by 7 bases, with 11 bases between them. This CDR3 has 13 residues. CDR3 region: CASSDVQGGGYTF. The CDR3 bases are TGTGCCAGCAGTGACGTACAGGGTGGTGGCTACACCTTC.

The CDR3 DNA follows: TGCGCCAGCAGCGGCGGGAGGGCCTACGAGCAGTACTTC. Translated, it gives CASSGGRAYEQYF. The chain uses TRBV5-1 and TRBJ2-7; 9 nucleotides align to TRBD2. V shed 4 bases, J shed 2 bases, and the junction held 1 base outside the gene matches. This CDR3 contains 13 residues. Per the germline V gene, CDR1 is SGHRS and CDR2 is YFSETQ.

With regard to this clone: An end of the junction differs from the germline gene, which may be a read error. The chain links TRBV7-7 to TRBJ2-1, with 11 bases identical to TRBD1. Germline V gene data show CDR1 as SSHAT and CDR2 as FNYEAQ (reference sequence). This CDR3 contains 15 residues. CDR3 sequence: CASSPGQGAFYEQFF. DNA for the CDR3: TGTGCTAGCAGTCCCGGACAGGGGGCGTTCTATGAGCAGTTCTTC.

This chain links TRBV10-3 with TRBJ2-1; 12 bases map to TRBD2. Germline V gives CDR1 ENHRY, CDR2 SYGVKD. The CDR3 covers 17 residues. J gave up 8 bases and V 2 bases, and 10 bases lay outside the gene matches. The CDR3 is CAISELPLAGGSDEQFF. The CDR3, as DNA: TGTGCCATCAGTGAGCTGCCACTAGCGGGAGGTAGCGATGAGCAGTTCTTC.

The table lists this clone with a count of one. The chain recombines TRBV5-1 with TRBJ2-7; D unclear. V lost 0 bases to trimming and J lost 0 bases, with 13 bases between them. Germline V gene data show CDR1 as SGHRS and CDR2 as YFSETQ. The CDR3 sequence is 16 residues long. The CDR3 DNA follows: TGCGCCAGCAGCTTGGCCACCGGGTCGAGCTCCTACGAGCAGTACTTC. Its protein product is CASSLATGSSSYEQYF. Full variable domain (remainder filled in from reference TRBV5-1 and TRBJ2-7): KAGVTQTPRYLIKTRGQQVTLSCSPISGHRSVSWYQQTPGQGLQFLFEYFSETQRNKGNFPGRFSGRQFSNSRSEMNVSTLELGDSALYLCASSLATGSSSYEQYFGPGTRLTVT.

This chain joins TRBV6-5 and TRBJ1-6; TRBD1 might be the D (5 bases). Germline CDR1 and CDR2: MNHEY and SVGAGI. Trimming stripped 8 bases from V and 6 bases from J, with 11 bases between. This CDR3 is 13 amino acids long. The CDR3 sequence is CASRGTTNSPLHF. CDR3 coding DNA: TGTGCCAGCCGCGGGACTACTAATTCACCCCTCCACTTT.

As DNA, the CDR3 is TGCAGCGGTGGCCGGGGGTACGAGACCCAGTACTTC. Protein product: CSGGRGYETQYF. The chain carries TRBV29-1 and TRBJ2-5, with D perhaps matching TRBD2 (6 bases). CDR1 is SQVTM and CDR2 is ANQGSEA in the germline V gene. This CDR3 is built from 12 residues. The V and J ends lost 7 bases and 5 bases respectively, with 14 bases between them.

The chain is built from TRBV7-2 and TRBJ2-1; TRBD1 is a possible D gene (5 bases). Germline loops: CDR1 SGHTA, CDR2 FQGNSA. Trimming took off 3 bases at V and 4 bases at J, with 7 bases between the two ends. CDR3 size: 13 residues. CDR3 bases: TGTGCCAGCAGCTTCGCAGGGTACAATGAGCAGTTCTTC. This gives the protein CASSFAGYNEQFF.

V and J are TRBV4-2 and TRBJ1-3; D gene unclear. There are 17 residues in the CDR3. Germline V CDR1 and CDR2: LGHNA, YNFKEQ. Trimming removed 0 bases from V and 0 bases from J, with 12 bases in between. The CDR3 DNA reads as TGTGCCAGCAGCCAAGACATTCCGGGTCACTCTGGAAACACCATATATTTT. This encodes CASSQDIPGHSGNTIYF.

This chain joins TRBV3-1 (or the pseudogene TRBV3-2) and TRBJ2-3; 8 nucleotides match TRBD2. The CDR3 spans 16 residues. J gave up 3 bases and V 2 bases, and 7 bases lay outside the gene matches. The germline V gene encodes CDR1 LGHDT and CDR2 YNNKEL (reference sequence). CDR3 coding DNA: TGTGCCAGCAGCCAATCGCGGGGGGCCGCAACAGATACGCAGTATTTT. It yields the protein CASSQSRGAATDTQYF.

V usage is TRBV18 and J usage is TRBJ1-1; 11 bases align to TRBD1. This CDR3 is 14 amino acids long. Germline CDR1 reads KGHSH; CDR2 reads LQKENI. With V trimmed by 3 bases and J by 6 bases, 3 bases remained unmatched. CDR3 in DNA: TGTGCCAGCTCACCTTCGGGACAGGGGGCTGAAGCTTTCTTT. Protein sequence: CASSPSGQGAEAFF.

V and J are TRBV18 and TRBJ1-4, with 8 bases that match TRBD1. The trim removed 6 bases at V and 7 bases at J, leaving 4 bases unmatched. CDR1 and CDR2 (germline): KGHSH, LQKENI. There are 13 residues in the CDR3. As DNA, the CDR3 is TGTGCCAGCTCCCCCGGGACAGGTGAAAAACTGTTTTTT. It yields the protein CASSPGTGEKLFF.